The present T cell receptor beta chain was sequenced within a study of T cell responses to AZD1222 COVID-19 vaccine. Regarding the study as a whole: Repertoires in all cases were sampled only once the peak T cell response had passed. Nearly half of the spike-specific TCRs reportedly recognize variant regions that carry no mutations. Mostly white British, mostly female donors; authors suggested clonal diversity may be underestimated.

The method was immunoSEQ multiplex PCR; TCRdb's version includes in-frame clones alone and lacks a portion of them. This table holds fewer than 85,000 clones, about 91% found once. This clone was observed a single time. The antigen is undetermined. This CDR3 has 14 residues. From germline, CDR1 is SGHTA and CDR2 FQGNSA. Deletions cut 5 bases from V and 7 bases from J, with 18 bases between. Sample: peripheral blood, taken 28 days after the second AZD1222 dose. This chain joins TRBV7-2 and TRBJ2-7; D gene ambiguous. This sequence was found in an adult who received the AZD1222 COVID-19 vaccine. The CDR3 reads CASSPRLLAREQYF. The CDR3 DNA reads as TGTGCCAGCAGCCCACGTCTGTTAGCCAGGGAGCAGTACTTC.